A single sample is the source of the 15 T cell receptor beta chains below, sequenced in a study of cytomegalovirus exposure and HLA in healthy donors. The PCR was carried out with 60 Vbeta primers and 13 Jbeta primers. Some clones are missing from TCRdb's copy, which holds only in-frame ones; the method was immunoSEQ multiplex PCR. The sample contains about 150,000 clones, 60% to 85% of which appear only once. Sequencing input: PBMCs. The source is a man aged 35 to 55 in good health and CMV-seropositive.

V gene TRBV20-1 combines with J gene TRBJ2-3, with a tentative D call TRBD1 (6 bases). The CDR3 is 11 amino acids. CDR1 DFQATT and CDR2 SNEGSKA come from the germline V gene (reference sequence). CDR3: CTGRGPDTQYF. CDR3 nucleotides: TGCACGGGCAGGGGCCCAGATACGCAGTATTTT.

The CDR3, as DNA: TGTGCCAGCAGTTACGGGGGGACAGCCGGGGATGATACGCAGTATTTT. It translates to CASSYGGTAGDDTQYF. The chain has TRBV6-5 and TRBJ2-3; maybe TRBD1 (7 bases). The CDR3 has 16 amino acids. V lost 2 bases to trimming and J lost 6 bases, with 18 bases between them. CDR1 MNHEY and CDR2 SVGAGI come from the germline V gene.

The chain links TRBV2 to TRBJ2-5; D is possibly TRBD2 (5 bases). CDR1 is SNHLY and CDR2 is FYNNEI in the germline V gene. Trimming took off 4 bases at V and 5 bases at J, with 11 bases between the two ends. This CDR3 contains 13 residues. This chain's CDR3 is CASSATGKETQYF. Here the CDR3 DNA reads TGTGCCAGCAGTGCCACGGGGAAGGAGACCCAGTACTTC.

This chain joins TRBV30 and TRBJ1-2; TRBD1 might be the D (6 bases). V dropped 5 bases and J dropped 2 bases, with 18 bases sitting between them. CDR3 length equals 15 residues. Germline V CDR1 and CDR2: GTSNPN, SVGIG (reference sequence). The CDR3 DNA sequence: TGTGCCTGGCTGTATCACACTCAGGGGAACTATGGCTACACCTTC. This sequence encodes CAWLYHTQGNYGYTF.

The V call is TRBV5-5, the J call TRBJ1-3, with 10 bases identical to TRBD1. Unmatched junction bases numbered 2, after V lost 7 bases and J lost 4 bases. This CDR3 is built from 13 residues. The germline CDR1 and CDR2 sequences are SGHKS and YYEKEE (reference sequence). The CDR3 region has the DNA TGTGCCAGCTCGGACAGGGGGGGAAACACCATATATTTT. It encodes CASSDRGGNTIYF. Full variable domain (missing parts from reference TRBV5-5 and TRBJ1-3): DAGVTQSPTHLIKTRGQQVTLRCSPISGHKSVSWYQQVLGQGPQFIFQYYEKEERGRGNFPDRFSARQFPNYSSELNVNALLLGDSALYLCASSDRGGNTIYFGEGSWLTVV.

This chain's CDR3 is CASSFPGGITEAFF. Here the CDR3 DNA reads TGTGCCAGCAGCTTTCCGGGGGGGATAACTGAAGCTTTCTTT. This chain links TRBV5-4 with TRBJ1-1, with a possible D match to TRBD1 (5 bases). The germline V gene encodes CDR1 SGHNT and CDR2 YYREEE (reference sequence). The CDR3 runs 14 residues. With 2 bases removed from V and 5 bases from J, the gap between germline ends came to 13 bases.

The chain is built from TRBV7-9 and TRBJ2-1, with TRBD2 identical over 7 bases. V trimming: 4 bases; J trimming: 9 bases; junction bases outside the gene matches: 6. CDR1 and CDR2 (germline): SEHNR, FQNEAQ (reference sequence). The CDR3 spans 13 residues. The CDR3 DNA is TGTGCCAGCAGCTATGGGGGGGAGGGTGAGCAGTTCTTC. Its protein product is CASSYGGEGEQFF.

This clone has just a few counts. The chain couples TRBV6-1 to TRBJ2-7, with D unclear. V was pared by 6 bases and J by 0 bases, with 6 bases between. The CDR3 is 12 residues long. The V gene's germline CDR1 is MNHNS and CDR2 SASEGT. The CDR3 DNA sequence: TGTGCCAGCAGCGGTAGCTCCTACGAGCAGTACTTC. Amino acid sequence: CASSGSSYEQYF.

The chain uses TRBV11-2 and TRBJ2-7; 10 bases align to TRBD2. The V and J ends lost 5 bases and 6 bases, in that order; junction bases with no gene match: 7. The CDR3 is 14 amino acids. From germline, CDR1 is SGHAT and CDR2 FQNNGV. This chain's CDR3 is CASSPLAGVGEQYF. DNA for the CDR3: TGTGCCAGCAGCCCGCTAGCGGGAGTAGGCGAGCAGTACTTC.

This sequence joins TRBV15 and TRBJ2-6; the D gene is possibly TRBD2 (5 bases). V was trimmed by 4 bases and J by 0 bases, leaving 10 bases between them. CDR1 LNHNV and CDR2 YYDKDF come from the germline V gene (reference sequence). The CDR3 contains 16 residues. CDR3 sequence reads: CATSKGGSSGANVLTF. The CDR3, as DNA: TGTGCCACCAGCAAGGGTGGGAGCTCTGGGGCCAACGTCCTGACTTTC.

The CDR3 sequence: CASSSIEGDEQFF. The CDR3, as DNA: TGTGCCAGCAGCTCTATAGAGGGCGATGAGCAGTTCTTC. The rearrangement joins TRBV7-2 to TRBJ2-1, with D possibly matching TRBD2 (5 bases). The CDR3 extends over 13 amino acids. CDR1 is SGHTA and CDR2 is FQGNSA in the germline V gene. The V gene lost 4 bases and the J gene lost 8 bases, with 12 bases spanning the gap. The whole variable domain, filled in from reference TRBV7-2 and TRBJ2-1, reads GAGVSQSPSNKVTEKGKDVELRCDPISGHTALYWYRQSLGQGLEFLIYFQGNSAPDKSGLPSDRFSAERTGGSVSTLTIQRTQQEDSAVYLCASSSIEGDEQFFGPGTRLTVL.

The chain links TRBV9 to TRBJ1-3, with 7 positions matching TRBD1. The V gene end was trimmed by 0 bases and the J gene end by 3 bases; junction bases not matched to a gene: 3. This CDR3 has 15 residues. The germline CDR1 and CDR2 sequences are SGDLS and YYNGEE. CDR3 in amino acids: CASSVVPGGGNTIYF. The DNA for the CDR3 is TGTGCCAGCAGCGTAGTTCCAGGGGGTGGAAACACCATATATTTT.

This chain joins TRBV28 and TRBJ2-1; D may be TRBD2 (6 bases). The CDR3 length is 14 residues. Trimming removed 6 bases at V and 6 bases at J, with 15 bases between. Per germline, CDR1 MDHEN and CDR2 SYDVKM. CDR3 nucleotide sequence: TGTGCCAGCAGGGGGACTGGGAGTAGCAATGAGCAGTTCTTC. Amino acids: CASRGTGSSNEQFF.

This rearrangement joins TRBV6-4 to TRBJ2-2, with TRBD1 identical over 10 bases. The V gene's germline CDR1 is MRHNA and CDR2 SNTAGT. The CDR3 runs 15 residues. The V segment lost 5 bases and the J segment 5 bases; nucleotides outside the gene matches: 5. The CDR3 spells CASSPGTGDTGELFF. In DNA form, the CDR3 reads TGTGCCAGCAGTCCCGGGACAGGGGATACCGGGGAGCTGTTTTTT.

This clone was detected only once. The V and J genes are TRBV9 and TRBJ2-7; weak D call: TRBD1 (6 bases). CDR1 and CDR2 (germline): SGDLS, YYNGEE. The CDR3 covers 14 residues. The ends were cut back, 0 bases at V and 2 bases at J, with 9 bases in the middle. In DNA, the CDR3 is TGTGCCAGCAGCGTAGCGGACAGCCCCTACGAGCAGTACTTC. This codes for CASSVADSPYEQYF.